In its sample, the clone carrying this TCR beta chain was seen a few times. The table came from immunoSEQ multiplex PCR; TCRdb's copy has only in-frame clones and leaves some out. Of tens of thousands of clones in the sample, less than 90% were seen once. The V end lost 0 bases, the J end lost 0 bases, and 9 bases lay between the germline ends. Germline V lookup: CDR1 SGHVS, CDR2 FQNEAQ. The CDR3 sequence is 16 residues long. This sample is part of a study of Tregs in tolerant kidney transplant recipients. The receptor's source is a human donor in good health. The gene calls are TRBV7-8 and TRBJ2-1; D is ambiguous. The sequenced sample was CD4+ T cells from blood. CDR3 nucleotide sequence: TGTGCCAGCAGCTTAGCCACAGCGTTCTCCTACAATGAGCAGTTCTTC. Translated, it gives CASSLATAFSYNEQFF.